The present entry profiles one T cell receptor beta chain with its context. Its antigen is undetermined. The data were taken from a study of Ad26.COV2.S vaccination and SARS-CoV-2 variants. Whole-study findings and limits: Recipients of vaccine and of placebo showed similar breadth of their non-spike TCR repertoires.

The method was immunoSEQ multiplex PCR; TCRdb's version includes in-frame clones alone and lacks a portion of them. The top ten hold less than 4.5% of the sample, which has fewer than 500,000 clones, about 90% seen once. Stated treatment: some 20 received Ad26.COV2.S at low or high dose, single or two shots; 5 received placebo; per-sample allocation not given. Sampling was done on day 63 after the first vaccine or placebo injection. Aged 18-55 years, donor was enrolled in Boston in 2020. Spike of the Wuhan-strain SARS-CoV-2 was expressed by an Ad26 vector, which formed the vaccine. The CDR3 runs 16 residues. The germline gives CDR1 MGHDK, CDR2 SYGVNS. Between the trimmed V and J ends, which lost 4 bases and 0 bases, there was a span of 16 bases.

This TCR was sampled from a person aged 18-65 years who received the Ad26.COV2.S COVID-19 vaccine or a placebo. The sample consisted of peripheral blood, taken in a trial of Ad26.COV2.S vaccine versus placebo. The chain combines TRBV25-1 with TRBJ2-7, with TRBD1 as a possible D gene (6 bases). This chain's CDR3 is CASSGIGTKSSYEQYF. The CDR3, as DNA: TGTGCCAGCAGTGGAATAGGGACAAAGAGCTCCTACGAGCAGTACTTC.